This T cell receptor beta chain was identified in a study of pediatric ulcerative colitis. Study findings and constraints: A couple of rectal CDR3 clonotypes occurred in all ulcerative colitis patients. Repertoires came from total lymphocyte DNA, so rare subsets like regulatory T cells may be missed. Acute severe colitis showed lower rectal diversity from clonal expansions.

About this clone: What it binds is not known.

Produced via immunoSEQ multiplex PCR; TCRdb's table is partial and in-frame only. The table has 64,000 or so clones, just over 75% seen once. Germline assignment: CDR1 SGHDT and CDR2 YYEEEE. V was cut by 3 bases and J by 7 bases, with 14 bases left in between. The CDR3 spans 15 residues. The sample taken for sequencing was blood. This rearrangement joins TRBV5-6 to TRBJ1-6, with D maybe TRBD1 (5 bases). This receptor was identified in a boy aged 5-17 years with moderate ulcerative colitis. CDR3: CASSSQARENSPLHF. Here the CDR3 DNA reads TGTGCCAGCAGCTCCCAGGCCAGGGAAAATTCACCCCTCCACTTT.